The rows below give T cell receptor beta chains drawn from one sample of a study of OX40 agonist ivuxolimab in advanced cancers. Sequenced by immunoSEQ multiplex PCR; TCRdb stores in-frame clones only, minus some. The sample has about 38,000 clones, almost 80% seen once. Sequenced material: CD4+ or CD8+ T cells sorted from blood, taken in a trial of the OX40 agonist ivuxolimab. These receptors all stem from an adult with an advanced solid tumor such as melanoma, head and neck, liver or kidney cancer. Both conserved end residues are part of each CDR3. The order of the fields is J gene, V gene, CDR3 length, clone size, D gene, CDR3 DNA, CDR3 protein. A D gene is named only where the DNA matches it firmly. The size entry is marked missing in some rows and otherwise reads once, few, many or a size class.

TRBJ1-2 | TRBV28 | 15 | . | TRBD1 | TGTGCCAGCAGTTTCCTACCGGGACAGGGGCCTGGCTACACCTTC | CASSFLPGQGPGYTF
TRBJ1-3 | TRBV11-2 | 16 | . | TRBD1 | TGTGCCAGCAGCCAACCGGGACAGGGTGTTGGAAACACCATATATTTT | CASSQPGQGVGNTIYF
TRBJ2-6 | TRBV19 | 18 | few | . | TGTGCCAGTAGTACGAGCCGGGACACAAGCTCTGGGGCCAACGTCCTGACTTTC | CASSTSRDTSSGANVLTF
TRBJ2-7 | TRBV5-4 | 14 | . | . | TGTGCCAGCAGCTTAGGTCAGGGCCTCCTCGAGCAGTACTTC | CASSLGQGLLEQYF
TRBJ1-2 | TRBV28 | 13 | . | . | TGTGCCAGCACCCTACTGCGAGACTATGGCTACACCTTC | CASTLLRDYGYTF
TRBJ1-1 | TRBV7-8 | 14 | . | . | TGTGCCAGCAGCATAGGCCTCCGGAACACTGAAGCTTTCTTT | CASSIGLRNTEAFF
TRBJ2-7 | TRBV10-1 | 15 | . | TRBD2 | TGCGCCATCAGGAAACTAGCGGGGGGGTCCTACGAGCAGTACTTC | CAIRKLAGGSYEQYF
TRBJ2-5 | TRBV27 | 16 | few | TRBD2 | TGTGCCAGCAGTACCCGACTAGCGGGAGGATTAGAGACCCAGTACTTC | CASSTRLAGGLETQYF
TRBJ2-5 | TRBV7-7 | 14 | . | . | TGTGCCAGCAGCTTAGCCAGCAGTGTGGAGACCCAGTACTTC | CASSLASSVETQYF
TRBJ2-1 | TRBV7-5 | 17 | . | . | TGTGCCAGAAGCTTAGAGGGGGGGGCGAGGGCTAACAATGAGCAGTTCTTC | CARSLEGGARANNEQFF
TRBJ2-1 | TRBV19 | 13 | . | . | TGTGCCAGTAGTATGACCAGGGACAATGAGCAGTTCTTC | CASSMTRDNEQFF
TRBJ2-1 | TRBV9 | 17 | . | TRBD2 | TGTGCCAGCAAGCCTAGCGGGAGCCCGTTAGCAGGCAATGAGCAGTTCTTC | CASKPSGSPLAGNEQFF
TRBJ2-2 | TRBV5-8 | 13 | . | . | TGTGCCAGCAGCTTGGAAGGCTCCGGGGAGCTGTTTTTT | CASSLEGSGELFF
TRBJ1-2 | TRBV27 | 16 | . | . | TGTGCCAGCAGTTCCCGAGATGGGGGGAGAGGCTATGGCTACACCTTC | CASSSRDGGRGYGYTF
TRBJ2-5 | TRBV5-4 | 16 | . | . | TGTGCCAGCAGCTTGGGAGAAACGGGAGCACGAGAGACCCAGTACTTC | CASSLGETGARETQYF
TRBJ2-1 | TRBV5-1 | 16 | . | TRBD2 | TGCGCCAGCAGCTTGGGGACTAGCGGGGGGGCCAATGAGCAGTTCTTC | CASSLGTSGGANEQFF
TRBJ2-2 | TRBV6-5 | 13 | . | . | TGTGCCAGCAGTTACTTAGCGCCCGGGGAGCTGTTTTTT | CASSYLAPGELFF
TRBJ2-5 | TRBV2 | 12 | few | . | TGTGCCAGCAAGGGAGAGGGAGAGACCCAGTACTTC | CASKGEGETQYF
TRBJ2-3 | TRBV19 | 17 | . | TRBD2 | TGTGCCAGTCTCCCAAGGTGGACTAGCAGTAGCACAGATACGCAGTATTTT | CASLPRWTSSSTDTQYF
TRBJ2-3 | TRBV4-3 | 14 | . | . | TGCGCCAGCAGCCAAGAAGGGTTCACAGATACGCAGTATTTT | CASSQEGFTDTQYF
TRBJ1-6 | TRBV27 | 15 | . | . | TGTGCCAGCAGTCCAAGCCTCCAGGGTAATTCACCCCTCCACTTT | CASSPSLQGNSPLHF
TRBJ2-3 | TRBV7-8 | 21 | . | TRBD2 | TGTGCCAGCAGCTGGCCGGGGTCGGCAGCAGGACTAGCGGGGACCACAGATACGCAGTATTTT | CASSWPGSAAGLAGTTDTQYF
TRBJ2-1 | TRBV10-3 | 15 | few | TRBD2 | TGTGCCATCAGGGGGACTAGCGGGAGGACCAATGAGCAGTTCTTC | CAIRGTSGRTNEQFF
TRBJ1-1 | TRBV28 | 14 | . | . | TGTGCCAGCAGTTTATTGTCGGCGAACACTGAAGCTTTCTTT | CASSLLSANTEAFF
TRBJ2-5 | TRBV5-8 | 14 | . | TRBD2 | TGTGCCACCTCTGGACTAGCGGGAGCAGAGACCCAGTACTTC | CATSGLAGAETQYF
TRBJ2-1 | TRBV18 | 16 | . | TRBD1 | TGTGCCAGCTCACCTCGTAACAGACAGGGGGCCCATGAGCAGTTCTTC | CASSPRNRQGAHEQFF
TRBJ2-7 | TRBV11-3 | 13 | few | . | TGTGCCAGCAGCTTAGGGTCAGCCTACGAGCAGTACTTC | CASSLGSAYEQYF
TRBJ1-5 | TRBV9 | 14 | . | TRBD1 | TGTGCCAGCAGCGGGGGACAGTTCAATCAGCCCCAGCATTTT | CASSGGQFNQPQHF
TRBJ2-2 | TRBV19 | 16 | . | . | TGTGCCAGTAGTAGGGGGTCGGGGGGCGACACCGGGGAGCTGTTTTTT | CASSRGSGGDTGELFF
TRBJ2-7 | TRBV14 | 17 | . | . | TGTGCCAGCAGGCAAGAAGTCGACAGAGGGGCATCCTACGAGCAGTACTTC | CASRQEVDRGASYEQYF
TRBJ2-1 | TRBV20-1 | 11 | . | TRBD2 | TGCAGTGCCACCCTAGCGGGAGAGCAGTTCTTC | CSATLAGEQFF
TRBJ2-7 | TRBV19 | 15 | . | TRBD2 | TGTGCCAGTAGTACGATAGCGGGTTTTTCCTACGAGCAGTACTTC | CASSTIAGFSYEQYF
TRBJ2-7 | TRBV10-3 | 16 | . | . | TGTGCCATCAGTGAGTCAAGCGCACTAGGAGGGCGCGAGCAGTACTTC | CAISESSALGGREQYF
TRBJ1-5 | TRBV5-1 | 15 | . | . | TGCGCCAGCAGACCCGACGGTTATAGCAATCAGCCCCAGCATTTT | CASRPDGYSNQPQHF
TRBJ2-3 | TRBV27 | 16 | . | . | TGTGCCAGCAGTCAACACGGGGGGCCCAGCACAGATACGCAGTATTTT | CASSQHGGPSTDTQYF
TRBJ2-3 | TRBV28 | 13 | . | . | TGTGCCAGCAGTTTGCCCGGGACAGATACGCAGTATTTT | CASSLPGTDTQYF
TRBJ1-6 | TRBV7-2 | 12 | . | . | TGTGCCAGCAGCTTAGTTGCGTTACCCCTCCACTTT | CASSLVALPLHF
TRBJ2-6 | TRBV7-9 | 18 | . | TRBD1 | TGTGCCAGCAGCTCTGGGACAGGGAAAAAACCTGGGGCCAACGTCCTGACTTTC | CASSSGTGKKPGANVLTF
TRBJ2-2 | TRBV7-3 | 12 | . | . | TGTGCCAGCAGCTTAGAGAACGGGGAGCTGTTTTTT | CASSLENGELFF
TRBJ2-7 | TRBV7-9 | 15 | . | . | TGTGCCAGCAGCTTAGCCGGGGCCAGCTCCTACGAGCAGTACTTC | CASSLAGASSYEQYF
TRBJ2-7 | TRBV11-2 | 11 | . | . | TGTGCCAGCAGCTACTCCTACGAGCAGTACTTC | CASSYSYEQYF
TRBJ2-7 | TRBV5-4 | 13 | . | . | TGTGCCAGCAGCTTGGATGGGGTCGGAGAGCAGTACTTC | CASSLDGVGEQYF